The 10 T cell receptor beta chains below all came from one sample that was sequenced in a study of Graves' ophthalmopathy and Graves' hyperthyroidism. From RNA, the CDR3 regions of TCR beta chains were amplified and sequenced. RT-PCR with HTBI primers came first, then second-round multiplex PCR. TCRdb processed the multiplex PCR reads anew with MiXCR; each CDR3 protein has one entry. The sample includes about 500,000 distinct CDR3 sequences, less than 45% of them seen just once. Material: peripheral blood or thyroid tissue (not recorded which). The source is an adult man with Graves' hyperthyroidism.

The chain links TRBV11-1 to TRBJ2-7; 7 nucleotides line up with TRBD1. V was pared by 6 bases and J by 7 bases, with 12 bases of the junction left unmatched. Per the germline V gene, CDR1 is SGHAT and CDR2 is FQDESV (reference sequence). The CDR3 totals 14 residues. The CDR3, as DNA: TGTGCCAGCAGTCCAGGGGGTGGATACAATGAGCAGTACTTC. Its protein is CASSPGGGYNEQYF. Variable domain in full (rest from reference TRBV11-1 and TRBJ2-7): EAEVAQSPRYKITEKSQAVAFWCDPISGHATLYWYRQILGQGPELLVQFQDESVVDDSQLPKDRFSAERLKGVDSTLKIQPAELGDSAMYLCASSPGGGYNEQYFGPGTRLTVT.

The chain joins TRBV9 to TRBJ2-3, with D uncertain. The CDR3 is 15 amino acids. Trimming took off 0 bases at V and 3 bases at J, with 11 bases between the two ends. CDR1 SGDLS and CDR2 YYNGEE come from the germline V gene. The CDR3 spells CASSVAGKGTDTQYF. The CDR3 nucleotides read TGTGCCAGCAGCGTAGCTGGGAAGGGAACAGATACGCAGTATTTT.

The chain employs TRBV25-1 and TRBJ2-7; 15 nucleotides align to TRBD2. The J call may not be correct, given that the DNA end is closer to TRBJ2-5. Germline V gene sequence: CDR1 MGHDK, CDR2 SYGVNS. The CDR3 has 19 amino acids. The CDR3 is CASSARGWTSGRGVETQYF. DNA for the CDR3: TGTGCCAGCAGTGCTAGAGGCTGGACTAGCGGGAGGGGGGTAGAGACCCAGTACTTC.

Of note for this clonotype: A read error may produce the germline difference seen at one junction end. The gene calls are TRBV7-9 and TRBJ2-6; 11 bases agree with TRBD1. The CDR3 length is 12 residues. CDR1 is SEHNR and CDR2 is FQNEAQ in the germline V gene (reference sequence). CDR3 amino acids: CASSLFPGQGDF. The CDR3 DNA sequence: TGTGCCAGCAGCTTATTCCCGGGACAGGGGGATTTC.

This clonotype came up once. This rearrangement joins TRBV7-9 to TRBJ2-3; D is uncertain. V was cut by 8 bases and J by 2 bases, with 11 bases left in between. This CDR3 region has 13 residues. In germline, CDR1 is SEHNR, CDR2 FQNEAQ (reference sequence). CDR3 loop: CASCRVTTDTQYF. Written as DNA, the CDR3 is TGTGCCAGCTGCCGAGTGACCACAGATACGCAGTATTTT.

This clonotype was counted a single time. One base away lies a much larger clone, so this may be a sequencing read error. The chain joins TRBV9 to TRBJ2-7, with D perhaps matching TRBD1 (8 bases). The CDR3 contains 16 residues. Germline assignment: CDR1 SGDLS and CDR2 YYNGEE. Trimming took 3 bases from V and 6 from J, leaving 22 bases between them. The CDR3 is CASSATHGQGGGEQYF. Here the CDR3 DNA reads TGTGCCAGCAGCGCCACCCATGGACAGGGCGGGGGCGAGCAGTACTTC.

With regard to this clonotype: The germline gene is not matched at one end of the junction; a read error may be the cause. The chain employs TRBV5-1 and TRBJ1-4; maybe TRBD1 (6 bases). The CDR3 runs 17 residues. Germline values: CDR1 SGHRS, CDR2 YFSETQ. For the CDR3, the DNA is TGTGCCAGCAGCCAAGACAGCGAGGGGGCAACTAATGAAAAACTGTTTTTT. It specifies CASSQDSEGATNEKLFF.

This chain uses TRBV28 with TRBJ2-7; D ambiguous. This CDR3 is 14 amino acids long. Germline-derived CDR1 and CDR2 are MDHEN and SYDVKM. V was clipped by 3 bases and J by 0 bases, with 9 bases between them. CDR3 residues: CASSFEGPSYEQYF. CDR3 coding DNA: TGTGCCAGCAGTTTTGAAGGGCCCTCCTACGAGCAGTACTTC.

This chain uses TRBV2 with TRBJ2-2; D unclear. The CDR3 extends over 11 amino acids. V dropped 3 bases and J dropped 9 bases, with 5 bases sitting between them. CDR1 and CDR2 from the germline V gene are SNHLY and FYNNEI. This chain's CDR3 is CASSDKRELFF. The CDR3 region has the DNA TGTGCCAGCAGTGACAAGCGGGAGCTGTTTTTT.

This clonotype turned up a few times. CDR3 sequence (DNA): TGTGCCACCAGTGATAGTTGGGAGACCCAGTACTTC. Its protein is CATSDSWETQYF. The rearrangement uses TRBV24-1 and TRBJ2-5; no reliable D call. Germline V CDR1 and CDR2: KGHDR, SFDVKD. This CDR3 comprises 12 residues. V was pared by 3 bases and J by 5 bases, with 6 bases between.